This entry is about one TCR beta chain. The antigen remains unidentified. The V segment lost 4 bases and the J segment 6 bases; nucleotides outside the gene matches: 7. CDR3 length equals 13 residues. Germline loops: CDR1 SGHNT, CDR2 YYREEE (reference sequence). This sample was taken from a study of cytomegalovirus exposure and HLA in healthy donors. Study findings and constraints: A reported reduction in N-insertions relative to the approximately 670-donor mean was seen in an Asian-associated ancestry cluster in a later analysis.

The PCR contained 60 Vbeta and 13 Jbeta primers. TCRdb's copy holds only in-frame clones and misses some; the assay was immunoSEQ multiplex PCR. This table holds over 80,000 clones, around three quarters found once. V gene TRBV5-4 combines with J gene TRBJ2-7; 7 nucleotides match TRBD1. The TCR was taken from a man aged 35-49 years in good health and CMV-seronegative. The sequenced sample consisted of PBMCs. The CDR3 DNA sequence: TGTGCCAGCAGCGGCTGGACAGGATGCGAGCAGTACTTC. Its protein product is CASSGWTGCEQYF.